The 32 T cell receptor beta chains listed next were all sequenced from one sample in a study of blood T cell repertoires in COVID-19. The assay was immunoSEQ multiplex PCR, and TCRdb's table has in-frame clones only and misses some. Of approximately 70,000 clones detected, about nine tenths appear once; the ten largest clones hold approximately 10%. The sample consisted of peripheral blood. The origin of the receptors is a man aged 65-85 years with active or convalescent COVID-19.

V and J are TRBV5-8 and TRBJ2-5; 7 bases align to TRBD1. With V trimmed by 4 bases and J by 5 bases, 8 bases remained unmatched. The CDR3 contains 14 residues. The germline gives CDR1 SGHTS, CDR2 YDEGEE. The CDR3 DNA sequence: TGTGCCAGCAGCCAGGGGGAAGTAGGGGAGACCCAGTACTTC. It is translated as CASSQGEVGETQYF.

V gene TRBV6-5 combines with J gene TRBJ1-5; maybe TRBD1 (5 bases). V gave up 7 bases and J gave up 2 bases, with 6 bases separating them. Germline CDR1 and CDR2: MNHEY and SVGAGI. This CDR3 spans 12 amino acids. The CDR3 DNA follows: TGTGCCAGCAAAGGGGGCAATCAGCCCCAGCATTTT. Protein: CASKGGNQPQHF.

V and J are TRBV28 and TRBJ1-2, with D perhaps matching TRBD1 (5 bases). The CDR3 totals 13 residues. CDR1 and CDR2 (germline): MDHEN, SYDVKM. The germline V and J ends were trimmed by 1 base and 8 bases, with 11 bases remaining between them. CDR3 in amino acids: CASSLSGGYGYTF. CDR3 DNA sequence: TGTGCCAGCAGTTTATCTGGGGGGTACGGCTACACCTTC.

The gene calls are TRBV6-5 and TRBJ2-7; D call uncertain. CDR3 length: 13 residues. V lost 6 bases to trimming and J lost 2 bases, with 11 bases between them. From germline, CDR1 is MNHEY and CDR2 SVGAGI. The CDR3 DNA reads TGTGCCAGCAGCCTTGCCGGTGCCTACGAGCAGTACTTC. Residues: CASSLAGAYEQYF.

This chain's CDR3 is CASSLTQGQGTEAFF. The CDR3 coding sequence is TGCGCCAGCAGTTTAACCCAGGGACAGGGCACTGAAGCTTTCTTT. This chain links TRBV5-1 with TRBJ1-1, with 9 bases fitting TRBD1. This CDR3 contains 15 residues. CDR1 is SGHRS and CDR2 is YFSETQ in the germline V gene. V gave up 5 bases and J gave up 4 bases; unmatched junction bases: 9.

This rearrangement joins TRBV18 to TRBJ2-7; TRBD2 aligns across 10 bases. The CDR3 has 16 amino acids. J gave up 3 bases and V 5 bases, and 10 bases lay outside the gene matches. From germline, CDR1 is KGHSH and CDR2 LQKENI. CDR3 residues: CASSAMYLAGDYEQYF. DNA of the CDR3: TGTGCCAGCTCAGCTATGTACCTAGCGGGAGACTACGAGCAGTACTTC. Based on the CDR3 plus reference TRBV18 and TRBJ2-7, the full variable domain is NAGVMQNPRHLVRRRGQEARLRCSPMKGHSHVYWYRQLPEEGLKFMVYLQKENIIDESGMPKERFSAEFPKEGPSILRIQQVVRGDSAAYFCASSAMYLAGDYEQYFGPGTRLTVT.

This clone showed up just once. V and J are TRBV3-1 (or the pseudogene TRBV3-2) and TRBJ1-2, with no clear D. V was pared by 3 bases and J by 4 bases, with 12 bases between. From germline, CDR1 is LGHDT and CDR2 YNNKEL (reference sequence). The CDR3 contains 14 residues. CDR3 nucleotides: TGTGCCAGCAGCCACTCCCCTGGCCCCTATGGCTACACCTTC. It yields the protein CASSHSPGPYGYTF.

The chain has TRBV6-2 or TRBV6-3 and TRBJ1-5, with D unresolved. Germline CDR1 is MNHEY and CDR2 is SVGEGT. There are 14 residues in the CDR3. Trimming removed 2 bases at V and 3 bases at J, with 8 bases between. This CDR3 reads CASSYSQFNQPQHF. CDR3 in DNA: TGTGCCAGCAGTTACAGTCAGTTCAATCAGCCCCAGCATTTT.

The J gene is TRBJ2-7, the V gene TRBV7-2; D is possibly TRBD2 (6 bases). From germline, CDR1 is SGHTA and CDR2 FQGNSA. V was shortened by 1 base and J by 2 bases, with 9 bases between the two germline ends. The CDR3 has 14 residues. CDR3 bases: TGTGCCAGCAGCTTAGTGGGGGGTACCTACGAGCAGTACTTC. The encoded protein is CASSLVGGTYEQYF.

The chain employs TRBV18 and TRBJ2-7; 7 bases match TRBD2. The CDR3 length is 14 residues. Germline V gene lookup returns CDR1 KGHSH and CDR2 LQKENI. Germline trimming cut 6 bases from V and 2 bases from J; bases unmatched to any gene: 7. CDR3 DNA: TGTGCCAGCTCTCTCACGGGGGGAACCTACGAGCAGTACTTC. Its protein is CASSLTGGTYEQYF.

The chain recombines TRBV7-6 with TRBJ2-1; D remains ambiguous. The CDR3 runs 10 residues. From germline, CDR1 is SGHVS and CDR2 FNYEAQ. Trimming removed 4 bases at V and 10 bases at J, with 5 bases between. The DNA for the CDR3 is TGTGCCAGCAGCTGGCCCGAGCAGTTCTTC. This codes for CASSWPEQFF.

The chain couples TRBV9 to TRBJ2-5; D perhaps matches TRBD1 (6 bases). The CDR3 runs to 15 residues. Trimming left V 2 bases short and J 1 base short, with 12 bases between. The germline CDR1 and CDR2 sequences are SGDLS and YYNGEE. Here the CDR3 reads CASSVDSLFQETQYF. The CDR3 nucleotides read TGTGCCAGCAGCGTGGACAGTTTATTCCAAGAGACCCAGTACTTC.

V gene TRBV5-1 combines with J gene TRBJ2-5, with 8 bases aligning to TRBD2. The CDR3 loop spans 15 amino acids. Trimming removed 4 bases from V and 7 bases from J; junction bases left unmatched: 12. The germline CDR1 and CDR2 sequences are SGHRS and YFSETQ. The CDR3 sequence is CASSETSGRVGTQYF. CDR3 sequence (DNA): TGCGCCAGCAGCGAGACGAGCGGGAGAGTTGGGACCCAGTACTTC.

This chain joins TRBV29-1 and TRBJ1-6, with unresolved D. CDR3 size: 8 residues. The germline gives CDR1 SQVTM, CDR2 ANQGSEA. This CDR3 is CGSSPLHF. The CDR3 region has the DNA TGCGGGAGTTCACCCCTCCACTTT.

The chain uses TRBV6-1 and TRBJ2-5; 14 bases agree with TRBD2. Germline values: CDR1 MNHNS, CDR2 SASEGT. The CDR3 consists of 16 residues. J was trimmed by 4 bases and V by 4 bases; bases with no gene match: 5. The CDR3 loop is CASSAGLAGGAETQYF. DNA of the CDR3: TGTGCCAGCAGTGCAGGACTAGCGGGAGGAGCAGAGACCCAGTACTTC.

This clone was recorded only once. The rearrangement joins TRBV30 to TRBJ2-7; TRBD2 might be the D (7 bases). The CDR3 loop spans 13 amino acids. CDR1 GTSNPN and CDR2 SVGIG come from the germline V gene (reference sequence). V lost 4 bases, J lost 5 bases, and 15 bases lay in between. This chain's CDR3 is CAWMHPGGDEQYF. CDR3 DNA sequence: TGTGCCTGGATGCACCCGGGGGGCGACGAGCAGTACTTC.

DNA of the CDR3: TGTGCCTGGAGGGATATTACCGGGACTCCAAATTCACCCCTCCACTTT. Amino acid sequence: CAWRDITGTPNSPLHF. The chain is built from TRBV30 and TRBJ1-6; a possible D gene is TRBD1 (5 bases). CDR3 length equals 16 residues. Germline lookup yields CDR1 GTSNPN and CDR2 SVGIG (reference sequence). V was trimmed by 3 bases and J by 7 bases, leaving 19 bases between them.

The chain has TRBV5-6 and TRBJ1-2; D not certain. Trimming took off 4 bases at V and 4 bases at J, with 11 bases between the two ends. The CDR3 is 13 residues long. CDR1 and CDR2 (germline): SGHDT, YYEEEE. CDR3 residues: CASSEDTFYGYTF. The CDR3 region has the DNA TGTGCCAGCAGCGAAGACACATTCTATGGCTACACCTTC.

In this sample, this clone turned up a few times. The chain uses TRBV9 and TRBJ2-7; 8 nucleotides agree with TRBD1. The ends lost 3 bases at V and 0 bases at J; junction bases unmatched: 14. Germline CDR1 is SGDLS and CDR2 is YYNGEE. The CDR3 sequence is 18 residues long. The CDR3 here is CASSAGSRGQVSSYEQYF. The CDR3 DNA reads TGTGCCAGCAGCGCCGGTAGTCGGGGACAGGTGAGCTCCTACGAGCAGTACTTC. Looking up the rest from reference TRBV9 and TRBJ2-7 gives the full variable domain: DSGVTQTPKHLITATGQRVTLRCSPRSGDLSVYWYQQSLDQGLQFLIQYYNGEERAKGNILERFSAQQFPDLHSELNLSSLELGDSALYFCASSAGSRGQVSSYEQYFGPGTRLTVT.

The V and J genes are TRBV5-1 and TRBJ1-2; D perhaps matches TRBD1 (6 bases). Per germline, CDR1 SGHRS and CDR2 YFSETQ. V lost 1 base and J lost 3, with 16 bases in between. The CDR3 runs 16 residues. Here the CDR3 DNA reads TGCGCCAGCAGCTTGTTGTTTGGGGGCCAGGACTATGGCTACACCTTC. Translating it yields CASSLLFGGQDYGYTF. Together with reference TRBV5-1 and TRBJ1-2, the CDR3 gives the full variable domain: KAGVTQTPRYLIKTRGQQVTLSCSPISGHRSVSWYQQTPGQGLQFLFEYFSETQRNKGNFPGRFSGRQFSNSRSEMNVSTLELGDSALYLCASSLLFGGQDYGYTFGSGTRLTVV.

In the case of this clone: This sample also contains other DNA sequences that code for the same CDR3. The chain has TRBV6-2 or TRBV6-3 and TRBJ1-5; no definite D call. The germline gives CDR1 MNHEY, CDR2 SVGEGT. The CDR3 extends over 14 amino acids. The ends were cut back, 2 bases at V and 2 bases at J, with 7 bases in the middle. CDR3 loop: CASSYRGGNQPQHF. The CDR3 DNA follows: TGTGCCAGCAGTTACCGGGGTGGCAATCAGCCCCAGCATTTT.

The chain carries TRBV7-2 and TRBJ2-5, with 12 positions matching TRBD2. Germline loops: CDR1 SGHTA, CDR2 FQGNSA. The CDR3 is made up of 16 amino acids. J gave up 5 bases and V 3 bases, and 7 bases lay outside the gene matches. CDR3 nucleotides: TGTGCCAGCAGCTTCCTAGCGGGAGGGCCGGGGGAGACCCAGTACTTC. Encoded protein: CASSFLAGGPGETQYF.

V usage is TRBV2 and J usage is TRBJ2-4, with a possible D match to TRBD2 (5 bases). CDR1 and CDR2 (germline): SNHLY, FYNNEI. The CDR3 has 15 amino acids. With 1 base removed from V and 1 base from J, the gap between germline ends came to 8 bases. The CDR3, as DNA: TGTGCCAGCAGTGAAGTCGGGGTGGCCAAAAACATTCAGTACTTC. Residues: CASSEVGVAKNIQYF.

The rearrangement joins TRBV19 to TRBJ1-4; D ambiguous. CDR1 LNHDA and CDR2 SQIVND come from the germline V gene (reference sequence). There are 15 residues in the CDR3. Trimming pared 4 bases from V and 0 bases from J, leaving 9 bases between. CDR3 loop: CASSTPTTTNEKLFF. The CDR3, as DNA: TGTGCCAGTAGTACTCCGACAACAACTAATGAAAAACTGTTTTTT.

The chain has TRBV15 and TRBJ2-1; TRBD2 aligns across 12 bases. With V trimmed by 3 bases and J by 9 bases, 6 bases remained unmatched. The CDR3 has 15 amino acids. Germline values: CDR1 LNHNV, CDR2 YYDKDF (reference sequence). In DNA form, the CDR3 reads TGTGCCACCAGCAGTACTAGCGGGAGGATAAGTGAGCAGTTCTTC. Encoded protein: CATSSTSGRISEQFF.

V usage is TRBV6-5 and J usage is TRBJ2-2; the D gene is possibly TRBD1 (6 bases). Germline loops: CDR1 MNHEY, CDR2 SVGAGI. Trimming took 8 bases from V and 1 from J, leaving 11 bases between them. This CDR3 comprises 14 residues. The CDR3 region has the DNA TGTGCCAGCTGGCCGGGACAGAACACCGGGGAGCTGTTTTTT. It specifies CASWPGQNTGELFF.

The CDR3 DNA reads as TGTGCCAGCAGCTTGGGGGACAGCAACTATGGCTACACCTTC. Translation gives CASSLGDSNYGYTF. The gene calls are TRBV5-6 and TRBJ1-2; 7 bases match TRBD1. CDR1 is SGHDT, CDR2 YYEEEE, per germline. The CDR3 length is 14 residues. The V segment lost 0 bases and the J segment 2 bases; nucleotides outside the gene matches: 1.

This clone was observed a few times. This chain joins TRBV6-2 or TRBV6-3 and TRBJ2-1; TRBD2 aligns across 10 bases. Trimming at V came to 6 bases and at J to 10 bases, leaving 15 bases not matched to a gene. Germline V CDR1 and CDR2: MNHEY, SVGEGT. This CDR3 has 16 residues. DNA of the CDR3: TGTGCCAGCAGCTATCGGAGGACTAGCGGCCTCCAGGAGCAGTTCTTC. Amino acid sequence: CASSYRRTSGLQEQFF.

This chain joins TRBV9 and TRBJ2-2; D may be TRBD1 (6 bases). The CDR3 covers 16 residues. Germline CDR1 is SGDLS and CDR2 is YYNGEE. Trimming cost V 0 bases and J 6 bases, with 15 bases left between them. The CDR3 DNA follows: TGTGCCAGCAGCGTAGACGTCAGGGGTGTTGCCGGGGAGCTGTTTTTT. This codes for CASSVDVRGVAGELFF.

This rearrangement joins TRBV4-1 to TRBJ1-2; the D gene is possibly TRBD1 (6 bases). Germline CDR1 reads MGHRA; CDR2 reads YSYEKL. With 1 base removed from V and 13 bases from J, the gap between germline ends came to 16 bases. The CDR3 totals 13 residues. CDR3 sequence: CASSQGVGARGTF. The CDR3 DNA follows: TGCGCCAGCAGCCAAGGGGTGGGGGCTCGGGGCACCTTC.

The chain links TRBV30 to TRBJ1-6, with 10 bases fitting TRBD1. V lost 4 bases and J lost 7; bases outside the gene matches: 10. The CDR3 has 16 residues. From germline, CDR1 is GTSNPN and CDR2 SVGIG (reference sequence). CDR3 sequence reads: CAWIQRDRGMNSPLHF. CDR3 in DNA: TGTGCCTGGATACAACGGGACAGGGGTATGAATTCACCCCTCCACTTT.

This clone was recorded only once. The V call is TRBV5-1, the J call TRBJ2-3, with 11 positions matching TRBD2. There are 15 residues in the CDR3. Germline values: CDR1 SGHRS, CDR2 YFSETQ. V was pared by 4 bases and J by 5 bases, with 6 bases of the junction left unmatched. CDR3 protein: CASSNSGRAVDTQYF. In DNA, the CDR3 is TGCGCCAGCAGCAATAGCGGGAGGGCCGTAGATACGCAGTATTTT.